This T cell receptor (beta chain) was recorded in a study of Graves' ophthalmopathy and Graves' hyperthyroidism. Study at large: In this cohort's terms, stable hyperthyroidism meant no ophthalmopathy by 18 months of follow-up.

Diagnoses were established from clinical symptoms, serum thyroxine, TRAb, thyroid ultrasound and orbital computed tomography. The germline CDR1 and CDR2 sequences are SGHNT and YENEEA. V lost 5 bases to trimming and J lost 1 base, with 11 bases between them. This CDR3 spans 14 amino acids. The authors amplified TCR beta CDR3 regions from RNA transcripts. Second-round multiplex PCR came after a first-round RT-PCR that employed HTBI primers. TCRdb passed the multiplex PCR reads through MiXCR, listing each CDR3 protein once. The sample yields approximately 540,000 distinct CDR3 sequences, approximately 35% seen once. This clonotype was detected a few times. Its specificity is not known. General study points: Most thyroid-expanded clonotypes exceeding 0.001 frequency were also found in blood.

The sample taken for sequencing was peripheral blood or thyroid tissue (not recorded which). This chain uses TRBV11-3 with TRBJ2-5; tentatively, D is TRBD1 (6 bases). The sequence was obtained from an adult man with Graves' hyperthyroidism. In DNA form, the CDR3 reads TGTGCCAGCAGCCCTGACAGGCTCCAAGAGACCCAGTACTTC. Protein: CASSPDRLQETQYF.